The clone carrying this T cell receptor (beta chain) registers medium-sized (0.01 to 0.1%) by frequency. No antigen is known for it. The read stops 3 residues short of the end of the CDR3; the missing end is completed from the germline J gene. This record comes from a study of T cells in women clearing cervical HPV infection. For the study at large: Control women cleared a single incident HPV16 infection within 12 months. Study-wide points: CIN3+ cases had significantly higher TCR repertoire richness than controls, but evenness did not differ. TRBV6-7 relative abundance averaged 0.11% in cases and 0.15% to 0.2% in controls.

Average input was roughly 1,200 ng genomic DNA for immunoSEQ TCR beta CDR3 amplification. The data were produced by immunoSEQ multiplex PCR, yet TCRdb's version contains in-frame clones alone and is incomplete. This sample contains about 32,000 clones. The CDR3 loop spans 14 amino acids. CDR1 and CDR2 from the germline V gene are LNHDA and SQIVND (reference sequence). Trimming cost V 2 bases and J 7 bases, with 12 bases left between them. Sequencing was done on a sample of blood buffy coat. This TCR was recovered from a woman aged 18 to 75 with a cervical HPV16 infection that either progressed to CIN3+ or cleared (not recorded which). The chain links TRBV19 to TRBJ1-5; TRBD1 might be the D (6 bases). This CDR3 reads CASSIQGNGQPQHF. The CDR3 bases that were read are TGTGCCAGTAGTATACAGGGGAACGGGCAGCCC.